This note documents a single T cell receptor (beta chain) sequence. Its antigen is still unknown. The ends lost 4 bases at V and 2 bases at J; junction bases unmatched: 11. CDR3 length: 16 residues. Germline V gene data show CDR1 as SGHAT and CDR2 as FQNNGV. This sample was taken from a study of CD8 T cells in ankylosing spondylitis. MiXCR, applied by TCRdb to the 5' RACE reads, yields one record per CDR3 protein. The sample has fewer than 400,000 distinct CDR3 sequences; 7.5% to 9% are singletons. Overall study results and limits: Within ankylosing spondylitis blood, a TCR beta motif made up of roughly eight highly homologous variants appeared to be characteristic.

Sequenced: blood, either unsorted or a sorted T cell fraction (not recorded which). This receptor was obtained from a male donor with ankylosing spondylitis. The chain joins TRBV11-2 to TRBJ2-7; 7 bases line up with TRBD2. CDR3 nucleotide sequence: TGTGCCAGCAGCTCAATAGCCTGGCGGGGGACCTACGAGCAGTACTTC. Protein: CASSSIAWRGTYEQYF. Variable domain in full (rest from reference TRBV11-2 and TRBJ2-7): EAGVAQSPRYKIIEKRQSVAFWCNPISGHATLYWYQQILGQGPKLLIQFQNNGVVDDSQLPKDRFSAERLKGVDSTLKIQPAKLEDSAVYLCASSSIAWRGTYEQYFGPGTRLTVT.